Listed here are 22 T cell receptor beta chains from one sample, sequenced in a study of CD8 T cells in ankylosing spondylitis. Each CDR3 protein is one row after TCRdb ran MiXCR on the 5' RACE reads. Among approximately 220,000 distinct CDR3 sequences, roughly 25% were seen once, and the ten largest hold less than 8.5%. The sample consisted of blood, either unsorted or a sorted T cell fraction (not recorded which). The receptors stem from a male donor with ankylosing spondylitis or in good health (not recorded which).

This clonotype was picked up many times. The rearrangement uses TRBV29-1 and TRBJ2-7; 7 bases map to TRBD1. The V gene's germline CDR1 is SQVTM and CDR2 ANQGSEA. Trimming removed 7 bases from V and 6 bases from J; junction bases left unmatched: 12. There are 13 residues in the CDR3. This chain's CDR3 is CSALTGNKGEQYF. Written as DNA, the CDR3 is TGCAGCGCTCTGACAGGGAACAAGGGCGAGCAGTACTTC.

This chain joins TRBV25-1 and TRBJ1-2; D is uncertain. Germline V CDR1 and CDR2: MGHDK, SYGVNS. V was shortened by 3 bases and J by 4 bases, with 9 bases between the two germline ends. This CDR3 region has 13 residues. CDR3 DNA sequence: TGTGCCAGCAGTGATTCAAATTCCTATGGCTACACCTTC. As protein: CASSDSNSYGYTF.

This clonotype was seen repeatedly, ten times or more. The chain recombines TRBV29-1 with TRBJ2-3; D not resolved. This CDR3 contains 13 residues. V lost 2 bases and J lost 9, with 15 bases in between. Germline CDR1 reads SQVTM; CDR2 reads ANQGSEA. The CDR3 DNA follows: TGCAGCGTTGAACCCCGGTACCGTGAGACGCAGTATTTT. Residues: CSVEPRYRETQYF.

In the case of this clonotype: A single base separates this from a much larger clone, so it may be a read error. This chain links TRBV12-3 or TRBV12-4 with TRBJ2-7; 7 positions agree with TRBD2. V dropped 3 bases and J dropped 3; count of bases not matched to a gene: 8. The CDR3 has 15 residues. The CDR3 loop is CASSFGRDPIYEQYF. The CDR3 coding sequence is TGTGCCAGCAGTTTTGGGAGGGACCCTATCTACGAGCAGTACTTC.

This clonotype was recorded once. The V and J genes are TRBV7-2 and TRBJ2-1; tentative D call: TRBD1 (6 bases). V was trimmed by 1 base and J by 7 bases, leaving 14 bases between them. Germline CDR1 SGHTA, CDR2 FQGNSA. CDR3 length: 15 residues. The DNA of the CDR3 is TGTGCCAGCAGCTTAGGGACAGCAAGCTTAAATGAGCAGTTCTTC. Protein product: CASSLGTASLNEQFF.

This clonotype was detected a few times. The chain uses TRBV20-1 and TRBJ1-3, with D unresolved. The CDR3 is 14 residues long. The V gene lost 4 bases and the J gene lost 0 bases, with 10 bases spanning the gap. Germline assignment: CDR1 DFQATT and CDR2 SNEGSKA (reference sequence). In DNA form, the CDR3 reads TGCAGTGCTACCAGTTCCCTCTCTGGAAACACCATATATTTT. Its translation is CSATSSLSGNTIYF.

This clonotype appeared a few times. A read error may produce the germline difference seen at one junction end. The V gene is TRBV10-3, the J gene TRBJ1-6, with 7 bases that match TRBD1. The CDR3 extends over 16 amino acids. Germline assignment: CDR1 ENHRY and CDR2 SYGVKD. The CDR3 protein is CAISESETGTNSPLRF. The CDR3 nucleotides are TGTGCCATCAGTGAGTCGGAGACAGGGACTAATTCACCCCTCCGCTTT.

The chain uses TRBV6-1 and TRBJ1-5; D is unclear. CDR1 and CDR2 from the germline V gene are MNHNS and SASEGT. V was shortened by 4 bases and J by 0 bases, with 4 bases between the two germline ends. The CDR3 length is 13 residues. The CDR3 loop is CASSANSNQPQHF. The DNA for the CDR3 is TGTGCCAGCAGTGCAAATAGCAATCAGCCCCAGCATTTT.

This clonotype came up many times. V usage is TRBV27 and J usage is TRBJ2-1; 13 positions agree with TRBD2. Germline V gene lookup returns CDR1 MNHEY and CDR2 SMNVEV (reference sequence). The V gene end was trimmed by 4 bases and the J gene end by 1 base; junction bases not matched to a gene: 7. This CDR3 comprises 18 residues. CDR3 sequence reads: CASSSGTSGAASYNEQFF. DNA of the CDR3: TGTGCCAGCAGTTCCGGGACTAGCGGGGCGGCGTCCTACAATGAGCAGTTCTTC.

This clonotype has just one count. This chain links TRBV20-1 with TRBJ2-4; 8 nucleotides line up with TRBD2. From germline, CDR1 is DFQATT and CDR2 SNEGSKA (reference sequence). J was trimmed by 6 bases and V by 4 bases; bases with no gene match: 8. The CDR3 loop spans 14 amino acids. The CDR3 nucleotides read TGCAGTGCTATACTAACGGGAGGGCCAAACATTCAGTACTTC. Protein product: CSAILTGGPNIQYF.

This clonotype was recorded at least ten times. The chain recombines TRBV29-1 with TRBJ2-2; no clear D. The germline V and J ends were trimmed by 2 bases and 2 bases, with 12 bases remaining between them. Per the germline V gene, CDR1 is SQVTM and CDR2 is ANQGSEA. The CDR3 is 15 residues long. The chain's CDR3 is CSVEKGQRNTGELFF. For the CDR3, the DNA is TGCAGCGTTGAAAAGGGTCAGAGAAACACCGGGGAGCTGTTTTTT.

The chain links TRBV7-2 to TRBJ1-4, with 8 bases matching TRBD1. The V and J ends lost 4 bases and 6 bases, in that order; junction bases with no gene match: 7. Germline V lookup: CDR1 SGHTA, CDR2 FQGNSA. The CDR3 runs 15 residues. The CDR3 here is CASSSDRGNHEKLFF. The CDR3 region has the DNA TGTGCCAGCAGCTCCGACAGGGGTAACCATGAAAAACTGTTTTTT.

This clonotype showed up many times. V and J are TRBV28 and TRBJ1-4, with 7 bases matching TRBD1. This CDR3 comprises 14 residues. Trimming removed 4 bases from V and 4 bases from J; junction bases left unmatched: 3. Germline V gene sequence: CDR1 MDHEN, CDR2 SYDVKM. CDR3 protein: CASSSQGVNEKLFF. For the CDR3, the DNA is TGTGCCAGCAGTTCTCAGGGGGTTAATGAAAAACTGTTTTTT.

This clonotype was seen many times. The rearrangement joins TRBV20-1 to TRBJ2-1, with TRBD2 matching over 14 bases. CDR1 and CDR2 (germline): DFQATT, SNEGSKA (reference sequence). The ends lost 1 base at V and 6 bases at J; junction bases unmatched: 2. The CDR3 sequence is 15 residues long. This CDR3 reads CSARVGTSGSNEQFF. The CDR3 region has the DNA TGCAGTGCTAGAGTTGGGACTAGCGGGAGCAATGAGCAGTTCTTC.

There are many counts of this clonotype. The chain links TRBV15 to TRBJ2-5; perhaps TRBD1 as D (6 bases). There are 17 residues in the CDR3. The germline V gene encodes CDR1 LNHNV and CDR2 YYDKDF (reference sequence). Trimming left V 0 bases short and J 5 bases short, with 19 bases between. The CDR3 here is CATSRDTASIDRETQYF. CDR3 nucleotide sequence: TGTGCCACCAGCAGAGATACGGCTTCGATTGACAGGGAGACCCAGTACTTC.

The CDR3 is CASSLGTADTQYF. CDR3 bases: TGTGCCAGCAGCCTGGGGACGGCAGATACGCAGTATTTT. The J gene is TRBJ2-3, the V gene TRBV5-5, with D tentatively TRBD1 or TRBD2 (5 bases each). This CDR3 spans 13 amino acids. The germline V gene has CDR1 SGHKS and CDR2 YYEKEE (reference sequence). Trimming stripped 4 bases from V and 4 bases from J, with 10 bases between.

This clonotype was seen a handful of times. V and J are TRBV12-3 or TRBV12-4 and TRBJ2-7; D possibly corresponds to TRBD1 (6 bases). Trimming left V 2 bases short and J 3 bases short, with 8 bases between. The CDR3 covers 13 residues. In DNA, the CDR3 is TGTGCCAGCAGTTTAACAGGGATCTACGAGCAGTACTTC. Translation: CASSLTGIYEQYF.

The rearrangement uses TRBV10-3 and TRBJ2-7, with 10 bases lining up with TRBD2. The CDR3 spans 14 residues. The germline V gene encodes CDR1 ENHRY and CDR2 SYGVKD. The ends lost 6 bases at V and 5 bases at J; junction bases unmatched: 7. In DNA, the CDR3 is TGTGCCATCAGCGGGCTAGCGGGAGAACACGAGCAGTACTTC. It encodes CAISGLAGEHEQYF.

The chain has TRBV4-2 and TRBJ1-5; 9 bases line up with TRBD1. Germline values: CDR1 LGHNA, CDR2 YNFKEQ. Trimming took 6 bases from V and 3 from J; bases not matched to a gene: 6. The CDR3 runs 15 residues. The CDR3 DNA reads TGTGCCAGCAGTTCCGGGACAGGGATCAATCAGCCCCAGCATTTT. Translating gives CASSSGTGINQPQHF.

The chain recombines TRBV5-5 with TRBJ2-7; TRBD2 matches 9 bases. The CDR3 loop spans 15 amino acids. Germline values: CDR1 SGHKS, CDR2 YYEKEE (reference sequence). V trimming: 1 base; J trimming: 2 bases; junction bases outside the gene matches: 4. The CDR3 bases are TGTGCCAGCAGCTTGAGGGGACTAGCAGCCTACGAGCAGTACTTC. The encoded protein is CASSLRGLAAYEQYF.

This clonotype has at least ten counts. This chain connects TRBV20-1 to TRBJ2-1; TRBD2 agrees at 10 bases. The CDR3 contains 15 residues. CDR1 and CDR2 from the germline V gene are DFQATT and SNEGSKA (reference sequence). V was clipped by 2 bases and J by 3 bases; unmatched bases: 4. The CDR3 nucleotides read TGCAGTGCTAGACTAGCGGGAGCCCTCTACAATGAGCAGTTCTTC. Its protein product is CSARLAGALYNEQFF.

This clonotype was picked up many times. At one end the junction does not follow the germline gene, possibly because of a read error. The V and J genes are TRBV24-1 and TRBJ2-7; TRBD1 aligns across 9 bases. CDR1 and CDR2 from the germline V gene are KGHDR and SFDVKD. CDR3 length: 14 residues. CDR3 bases: TGTGCCACCAGTGACGGACAGGGGTTTTACGGGCAGTACTTC. Its translation: CATSDGQGFYGQYF.